Listed below are T cell receptor beta chains from one sample, sequenced in a study of blood T cell repertoires in COVID-19. Repertoires were generated with immunoSEQ multiplex PCR, while TCRdb's copy carries only in-frame clones and drops some. The table lists approximately 56,000 clones, roughly 80% of them singletons. The sequencing sample was made of peripheral blood. Receptors were obtained from a woman older than 75 with acute or convalescent COVID-19. Both conserved end residues are part of each CDR3. The D gene is left open where the match is weak. Only part of the rows carry a size: once, few, many, or a class if the clone is expanded.

j_call | v_call | clone_size | d_call | cdr3_aa | cdr3_nt
TRBJ1-1 | TRBV4-1 | . | TRBD1 | CASSQRQGRLGTEAFF | TGCGCCAGCAGCCAACGACAGGGGCGTTTGGGCACTGAAGCTTTCTTT
TRBJ1-6 | TRBV6-5 | . | TRBD1 | CATRGQSLHNSPLHF | TGTGCCACCCGGGGACAGTCGTTACATAATTCACCCCTCCACTTT
TRBJ1-2 | TRBV6-5 | . | . | CASSSTANYGYTF | TGTGCCAGCAGTTCGACAGCCAACTATGGCTACACCTTC
TRBJ2-7 | TRBV5-4 | once | . | CASSLYGSSYEQYF | TGTGCCAGCAGCTTGTACGGTAGCTCCTACGAGCAGTACTTC
TRBJ1-2 | TRBV6-4 | . | TRBD1 | CANDGTGNPLNYGYTF | TGTGCCAACGATGGGACAGGGAACCCCCTTAACTATGGCTACACCTTC
TRBJ1-6 | TRBV5-6 | once | TRBD1 | CASSSGDREGSYNSPLHF | TGTGCCAGCAGCAGCGGGGACAGGGAAGGGTCCTATAATTCACCCCTCCACTTT
TRBJ1-1 | TRBV3-1/TRBV3-2 | . | . | CASNHKMNTEAFF | TGTGCCAGCAACCACAAAATGAACACTGAAGCTTTCTTT
TRBJ2-7 | TRBV2 | . | . | CASKTSYEQYF | TGTGCCAGTAAGACTAGTTACGAGCAGTACTTC
TRBJ1-2 | TRBV28 | once | . | CASSPPVGAGYGYTF | TGTGCCAGCAGCCCGCCGGTGGGGGCGGGCTATGGCTACACCTTC
TRBJ1-2 | TRBV7-8 | . | . | CASSPPDSLYGYTF | TGTGCCAGCAGCCCGCCGGACAGCCTCTATGGCTACACCTTC
TRBJ2-3 | TRBV5-1 | . | . | CASSRQRTDTQYF | TGCGCCAGCAGCCGACAGCGCACAGATACGCAGTATTTT
TRBJ1-2 | TRBV5-4 | . | . | CASSLGTDYHGYTF | TGTGCCAGCAGCTTGGGGACAGATTATCATGGCTACACCTTC
TRBJ2-1 | TRBV7-3 | . | . | CASSFTGSYNEQFF | TGTGCCAGCAGCTTCACAGGGTCCTACAATGAGCAGTTCTTC
TRBJ1-5 | TRBV10-1 | . | . | CASSLERNQPQHF | TGCGCCAGCAGCCTAGAACGGAATCAGCCCCAGCATTTT
TRBJ1-6 | TRBV5-1 | once | TRBD1 | CASSTRTGQGSPLHF | TGCGCCAGCAGCACCAGGACAGGGCAAGGATCACCCCTCCACTTT
TRBJ2-3 | TRBV7-9 | many | . | CASSSVTDTQYF | TGTGCCAGCAGCTCCGTCACAGATACGCAGTATTTT
TRBJ1-5 | TRBV6-5 | . | . | CASSPTDGPQHF | TGTGCCAGCAGTCCTACAGATGGGCCCCAGCATTTT
TRBJ1-1 | TRBV6-5 | . | TRBD1 | CASSLQGWRTEAFF | TGTGCCAGCAGTCTACAGGGGTGGCGGACTGAAGCTTTCTTT
TRBJ2-5 | TRBV19 | once | . | CASNLDDRTRGWQETQYF | TGTGCCAGTAACCTAGACGACAGGACCCGAGGGTGGCAAGAGACCCAGTACTTC
TRBJ1-2 | TRBV19 | . | . | CASSIGQQINYGYTF | TGTGCCAGTAGTATAGGACAGCAAATAAACTATGGCTACACCTTC